One and the same sample provided the 31 T cell receptor beta chains below, sequenced in a study of human T cells and chemical hapten exposure. Specified time point: patch test 1, 2 weeks after DPC sensitization. As for treatment: therapeutic diphenylcyclopropenone sensitization with weekly scalp DPC. The starting material, unfractionated whole blood, was used for total RNA extraction. TCRdb reprocessed the RACE reads via MiXCR and lists one record per CDR3 protein. The repertoire holds over 50,000 distinct CDR3 sequences, with 11% as singletons. Sequences were derived from whole blood, sampled in connection with sensitization to the hapten diphenylcyclopropenone (DPC). Receptors were obtained from a woman between 40 and 50 years old with alopecia areata. Some clones in this sample may be carry-over from other donors' samples.

This clonotype was seen ten or more times. The chain combines TRBV28 with TRBJ1-5, with 9 nucleotides matching TRBD1. The CDR3 has 16 amino acids. Germline loops: CDR1 MDHEN, CDR2 SYDVKM. The ends lost 2 bases at V and 7 bases at J; junction bases unmatched: 9. CDR3 coding DNA: TGTGCCAGCAGTTTAGTGGGACAGGGACGAGGACAGCCCCAGCATTTT. Translated: CASSLVGQGRGQPQHF.

This clonotype came up a few times. V and J are TRBV18 and TRBJ2-7, with 13 bases fitting TRBD2. CDR3 length: 23 residues. The germline V gene encodes CDR1 KGHSH and CDR2 LQKENI. Trimming cost V 0 bases and J 7 bases; bases outside gene matches: 27. CDR3 sequence (DNA): TGTGCCAGCTCACCACCAACAGGGTACTGGGGGACTAGCGGGGCCCACGCATCCTCGGAGCAGTACTTC. Its translation: CASSPPTGYWGTSGAHASSEQYF.

This clonotype has just a few counts. The chain couples TRBV27 to TRBJ2-1; 11 bases agree with TRBD1. The CDR3 is made up of 13 amino acids. Trimming removed 7 bases from V and 10 bases from J; junction bases left unmatched: 6. The germline V gene encodes CDR1 MNHEY and CDR2 SMNVEV (reference sequence). The CDR3 is CASKGQGDREQFF. The CDR3, as DNA: TGTGCCAGCAAGGGACAGGGGGACAGGGAGCAGTTCTTC.

This clonotype was picked up many times. This chain joins TRBV5-1 and TRBJ1-1; 7 bases align to TRBD1. The CDR3 extends over 15 amino acids. Germline CDR1 and CDR2: SGHRS and YFSETQ. V lost 4 bases to trimming and J lost 1 base; unmatched junction nucleotides: 7. The CDR3 nucleotides read TGCGCCAGCAGCCTCGAGACAGGGTCGAACACTGAAGCTTTCTTT. Its translation is CASSLETGSNTEAFF.

This clonotype was observed at least ten times. The chain carries TRBV29-1 and TRBJ1-1; tentative D call: TRBD1 (5 bases). The V end lost 4 bases, the J end lost 1 base, and 7 bases lay between the germline ends. CDR1 is SQVTM, CDR2 ANQGSEA, per germline. The CDR3 is made up of 12 amino acids. The CDR3 DNA reads as TGCAGCGTTGGCAGGGCGAACACTGAAGCTTTCTTT. This codes for CSVGRANTEAFF. The full variable domain, with the rest looked up from reference TRBV29-1 and TRBJ1-1, is SAVISQKPSRDICQRGTSLTIQCQVDSQVTMMFWYRQQPGQSLTLIATANQGSEATYESGFVIDKFPISRPNLTFSTLTVSNMSPEDSSIYLCSVGRANTEAFFGQGTRLTVV.

This clonotype came up many times. V is TRBV27 and J is TRBJ1-2; D is possibly TRBD1 (5 bases). The V gene lost 2 bases and the J gene lost 5 bases, with 12 bases spanning the gap. The CDR3 runs to 14 residues. From germline, CDR1 is MNHEY and CDR2 SMNVEV (reference sequence). DNA of the CDR3: TGTGCCAGCAGTTTAGGGGCACCACTTTATGGCTACACCTTC. As protein: CASSLGAPLYGYTF.

V usage is TRBV5-1 and J usage is TRBJ1-4; TRBD1 is a possible D gene (6 bases). The CDR3 spans 12 residues. V lost 4 bases, J lost 14 bases, and 15 bases lay in between. Germline CDR1 reads SGHRS; CDR2 reads YFSETQ. The CDR3 nucleotides read TGCGCCAGCAGCCCCACAGGGTCTGTCCTGTTTTTT. This gives the protein CASSPTGSVLFF.

This clonotype has just a few counts. The chain has TRBV20-1 and TRBJ1-4, with D possibly matching TRBD1 (5 bases). The CDR3 extends over 13 amino acids. V was shortened by 8 bases and J by 6 bases, with 16 bases between the two germline ends. Germline V gene lookup returns CDR1 DFQATT and CDR2 SNEGSKA (reference sequence). CDR3 protein: CSTPGTDDEKLFF. Here the CDR3 DNA reads TGCAGTACTCCAGGGACGGACGATGAAAAACTGTTTTTT.

This clonotype has a count of ten or more. The V call is TRBV12-3 or TRBV12-4, the J call TRBJ2-5; TRBD1 matches at 7 bases. The CDR3 loop spans 14 amino acids. V lost 3 bases to trimming and J lost 4 bases; unmatched junction nucleotides: 5. CDR3 protein: CASSLAQGPETQYF. CDR3 sequence (DNA): TGTGCCAGCAGTTTGGCACAGGGGCCAGAGACCCAGTACTTC.

This clonotype was seen repeatedly, ten times or more. J is TRBJ2-7 and V is TRBV18; D might be TRBD2 (6 bases). The CDR3 has 13 residues. V was pared by 2 bases and J by 6 bases, with 11 bases between. The germline CDR1 and CDR2 sequences are KGHSH and LQKENI. The CDR3 loop is CASSPMAGSEQYF. Written as DNA, the CDR3 is TGTGCCAGCTCACCAATGGCGGGGTCCGAGCAGTACTTC.

The chain recombines TRBV19 with TRBJ1-2; the match to TRBD1 covers 7 bases. The CDR3 runs 15 residues. Trimming took 6 bases from V and 2 from J; bases not matched to a gene: 9. Germline-derived CDR1 and CDR2 are LNHDA and SQIVND (reference sequence). The CDR3 reads CASSDRALANYGYTF. The CDR3 DNA is TGTGCCAGTAGCGACAGGGCGCTGGCCAACTATGGCTACACCTTC. Based on the CDR3 plus reference TRBV19 and TRBJ1-2, the full variable domain is DGGITQSPKYLFRKEGQNVTLSCEQNLNHDAMYWYRQDPGQGLRLIYYSQIVNDFQKGDIAEGYSVSREKKESFPLTVTSAQKNPTAFYLCASSDRALANYGYTFGSGTRLTVV.

The table lists this clonotype with a few counts. The chain combines TRBV20-1 with TRBJ2-2; weak D call: TRBD1 (5 bases). Germline CDR1 reads DFQATT; CDR2 reads SNEGSKA (reference sequence). CDR3 length: 13 residues. V was clipped by 6 bases and J by 4 bases, with 12 bases between them. The CDR3 sequence: CSARPGFTGELFF. CDR3 DNA sequence: TGCAGTGCCCGACCAGGGTTCACCGGGGAGCTGTTTTTT.

This chain connects TRBV5-1 to TRBJ2-1, with 9 bases aligning to TRBD2. Germline-derived CDR1 and CDR2 are SGHRS and YFSETQ. The junction had 3 bases not matched to a gene; V was cut back by 0 bases and J by 2 bases. The CDR3 runs to 16 residues. CDR3 DNA: TGCGCCAGCAGCTTGGCAGCGGGAGGACCCTACAATGAGCAGTTCTTC. The encoded protein is CASSLAAGGPYNEQFF.

The CDR3 sequence: CSARDLAGANAHEQFF. The CDR3 region has the DNA TGCAGTGCTAGAGATCTAGCGGGAGCCAACGCGCATGAGCAGTTCTTC. The chain employs TRBV20-1 and TRBJ2-1; 10 nucleotides align to TRBD2. CDR1 and CDR2 from the germline V gene are DFQATT and SNEGSKA (reference sequence). The CDR3 totals 16 residues. The V gene end was trimmed by 0 bases and the J gene end by 8 bases; junction bases not matched to a gene: 10.

V is TRBV7-9 and J is TRBJ2-3; 8 nucleotides agree with TRBD1. The CDR3 is made up of 15 amino acids. V shed 4 bases and J 0 bases; nucleotides not matched to a gene: 3. The germline V gene has CDR1 SEHNR and CDR2 FQNEAQ (reference sequence). The CDR3: CASSSGQGSTDTQYF. The CDR3 bases are TGTGCCAGCAGCTCTGGACAGGGTAGCACAGATACGCAGTATTTT.

The J gene is TRBJ1-1, the V gene TRBV28; TRBD1 matches 9 bases. J was trimmed by 8 bases and V by 7 bases; bases with no gene match: 11. CDR1 MDHEN and CDR2 SYDVKM come from the germline V gene. This CDR3 has 14 residues. The CDR3 reads CASTLGGQGTEAFF. The CDR3 nucleotides are TGTGCCAGCACCCTGGGAGGACAGGGGACCGAAGCTTTCTTT.

This clonotype was recorded a few times. The genes are TRBV29-1 and TRBJ2-7; TRBD1 aligns across 9 bases. V was clipped by 3 bases and J by 7 bases; unmatched bases: 4. The length of the CDR3 is 12 residues. From germline, CDR1 is SQVTM and CDR2 ANQGSEA. CDR3 in DNA: TGCAGCGTTGAGGACAGGGGCGTGGAGCAGTACTTC. Its translation: CSVEDRGVEQYF.

The V and J genes are TRBV20-1 and TRBJ1-6, with TRBD1 identical over 8 bases. The CDR3 covers 16 residues. Losses at the gene ends were 3 bases for V and 7 bases for J; bases not matched to a gene: 11. Germline CDR1 is DFQATT and CDR2 is SNEGSKA (reference sequence). CDR3 in amino acids: CSARLGQAGPNSPLHF. The CDR3, as DNA: TGCAGTGCTAGGTTGGGACAGGCCGGGCCCAATTCACCCCTCCACTTT.

This clonotype was detected only a few times. The chain employs TRBV29-1 and TRBJ2-2; D unclear. In germline, CDR1 is SQVTM, CDR2 ANQGSEA. The CDR3 runs 14 residues. Trimming took off 4 bases at V and 2 bases at J, with 11 bases between the two ends. CDR3 in DNA: TGCAGCGTTGTCGCAGGAGTCAACACCGGGGAGCTGTTTTTT. Amino acids: CSVVAGVNTGELFF.

The genes are TRBV30 and TRBJ1-1; D not certain. The CDR3 covers 14 residues. Trimming cost V 0 bases and J 3 bases, with 11 bases left between them. Germline CDR1 reads GTSNPN; CDR2 reads SVGIG (reference sequence). CDR3 coding DNA: TGTGCCTGGAGTGTAGGGAGAGGTTACACTGAAGCTTTCTTT. Translating it yields CAWSVGRGYTEAFF.

This clonotype appeared a few times. The rearrangement links TRBV29-1 to TRBJ1-1; D is possibly TRBD1 (5 bases). The V gene's germline CDR1 is SQVTM and CDR2 ANQGSEA. V dropped 4 bases and J dropped 0 bases, with 9 bases sitting between them. The CDR3 totals 13 residues. The CDR3 reads CSVVEGLNTEAFF. In DNA form, the CDR3 reads TGCAGCGTTGTTGAGGGGTTGAACACTGAAGCTTTCTTT.

This clonotype was found a few times. The gene calls are TRBV5-1 and TRBJ1-1; 7 bases match TRBD1. CDR1 is SGHRS and CDR2 is YFSETQ in the germline V gene. V lost 3 bases and J lost 5; bases outside the gene matches: 7. The CDR3 extends over 14 amino acids. The CDR3 reads CASSYYRGGTEAFF. CDR3 coding DNA: TGCGCCAGCAGCTACTACAGGGGAGGGACTGAAGCTTTCTTT. Full variable domain (outside the CDR3, taken from reference TRBV5-1 and TRBJ1-1): KAGVTQTPRYLIKTRGQQVTLSCSPISGHRSVSWYQQTPGQGLQFLFEYFSETQRNKGNFPGRFSGRQFSNSRSEMNVSTLELGDSALYLCASSYYRGGTEAFFGQGTRLTVV.

This clonotype came up a few times. V usage is TRBV29-1 and J usage is TRBJ2-7; D tentatively fits TRBD1 or TRBD2 (5 bases each). CDR1 and CDR2 from the germline V gene are SQVTM and ANQGSEA. Trimming pared 7 bases from V and 2 bases from J, leaving 12 bases between. This CDR3 has 12 amino acids. For the CDR3, the DNA is TGCAGCGCCGGACGGGGCACCTACGAGCAGTACTTC. It encodes CSAGRGTYEQYF.

The chain uses TRBV21-1 and TRBJ2-1; the table's D gene call, TRBD1, was not cross checked with the DNA. TRBV21-1 is designated a pseudogene. The CDR3 is made up of 24 amino acids. The CDR3 region is CASSSKERRDRVDKSADCHNEQFF. The CDR3 DNA reads as TGTGCCAGCAGCTCAAAGGAAAGAAGAGACAGGGTAGATAAGTCAGCCGATTGTCACAATGAGCAGTTCTTC.

This clonotype came up many times. The rearrangement uses TRBV3-1 and TRBJ2-3; D gene ambiguous. The CDR3 spans 16 residues. Germline V gene data show CDR1 as LGHDT and CDR2 as YNNKEL (reference sequence). Between the trimmed V and J ends, which lost 4 bases and 11 bases, there was a span of 25 bases. This CDR3 is CASSPTGRAALVGQYF. In nucleotides, the CDR3 is TGTGCCAGCAGCCCCACTGGCCGGGCCGCCCTTGTCGGGCAGTATTTT.

Many counts were recorded for this clonotype. In DNA form, the CDR3 reads TGTGCCAGCAGCCAAGAACTCCTGCTCCAAGAGACCCAGTACTTC. Translation gives CASSQELLLQETQYF. This chain uses TRBV3-1 with TRBJ2-5, with no clear D. CDR1 is LGHDT and CDR2 is YNNKEL in the germline V gene (reference sequence). V lost 0 bases and J lost 1, with 9 bases in between. The CDR3 covers 15 residues.

This clonotype appeared a few times. The J gene is TRBJ2-1, the V gene TRBV29-1; D might be TRBD1 (6 bases). Germline CDR1 and CDR2: SQVTM and ANQGSEA. Trimming cost V 6 bases and J 15 bases, with 21 bases left between them. The CDR3 extends over 12 amino acids. The CDR3 nucleotides read TGCAGCGTGGCCCCGGACACAGGGTATTCGTTCTTC. Translated, it gives CSVAPDTGYSFF.

This clonotype was observed a handful of times. The rearrangement uses TRBV6-5 and TRBJ2-5; the match to TRBD1 covers 7 bases. The CDR3 extends over 15 amino acids. Trimming took 7 bases from V and 5 from J; bases not matched to a gene: 13. Looked up from germline, CDR1 is MNHEY and CDR2 is SVGAGI. The CDR3, as DNA: TGTGCCAGCACTTCTCCGCAGGGGGATTTGGAGACCCAGTACTTC. Protein product: CASTSPQGDLETQYF.

This clonotype was seen only a few times. The chain couples TRBV4-3 to TRBJ2-1; D gene unclear. Trimming took 4 bases from V and 9 from J, leaving 19 bases between them. Germline CDR1 reads LGHNA; CDR2 reads YSLEER. There are 15 residues in the CDR3. The CDR3 here is CASSRSRAPAGEQFF. In DNA form, the CDR3 reads TGCGCCAGCAGCCGATCCCGGGCCCCCGCCGGTGAGCAGTTCTTC.

The chain uses TRBV6-4 and TRBJ1-2, with 8 bases identical to TRBD1. The germline gives CDR1 MRHNA, CDR2 SNTAGT. The CDR3 is made up of 17 amino acids. After removal of 2 bases from V and 3 bases from J, the junction contained 11 bases not matched to a gene. For the CDR3, the DNA is TGTGCCAGCAGTGACAGCATGACAGGGGATTCCTACTATGGCTACACCTTC. As protein: CASSDSMTGDSYYGYTF.

The chain combines TRBV3-1 with TRBJ2-1, with D uncertain. The CDR3 consists of 13 residues. Looked up from germline, CDR1 is LGHDT and CDR2 is YNNKEL (reference sequence). The ends were cut back, 1 base at V and 5 bases at J, with 6 bases in the middle. CDR3 nucleotides: TGTGCCAGCAGCCAAGTTCTCCACAATGAGCAGTTCTTC. It encodes CASSQVLHNEQFF.